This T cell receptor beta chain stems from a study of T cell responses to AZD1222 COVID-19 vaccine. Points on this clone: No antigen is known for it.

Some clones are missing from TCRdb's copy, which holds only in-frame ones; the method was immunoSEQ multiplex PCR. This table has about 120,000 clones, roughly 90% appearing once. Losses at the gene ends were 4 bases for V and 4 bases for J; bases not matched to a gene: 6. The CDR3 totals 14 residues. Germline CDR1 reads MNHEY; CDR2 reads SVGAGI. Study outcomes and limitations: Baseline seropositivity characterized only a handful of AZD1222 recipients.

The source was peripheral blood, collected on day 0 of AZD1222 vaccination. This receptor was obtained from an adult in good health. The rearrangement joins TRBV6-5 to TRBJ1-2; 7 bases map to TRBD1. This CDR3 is CASSSRRTGYGYTF. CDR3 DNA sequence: TGTGCCAGCAGTTCCCGGCGGACAGGCTATGGCTACACCTTC.